This T cell receptor beta chain was recorded in a study of control samples from healthy donors and cancer patients. Profiled with immunoSEQ multiplex PCR; TCRdb holds only in-frame clones, not every one. The top ten clones hold less than 25% of a sample with 45,000 to 55,000 clones, over 90% of them seen once. This CDR3 has 16 residues. The V gene's germline CDR1 is MDHEN and CDR2 SYDVKM. The V segment lost 4 bases and the J segment 1 base; nucleotides outside the gene matches: 4. The sequence derives from a woman aged 45-65 years with head and neck cancer. The chain links TRBV28 to TRBJ2-7; TRBD2 matches at 13 bases. The material sequenced was PBMCs. The CDR3 bases are TGTGCCAGCAGTTGGACTAGCGGGAGTTGGTCCTACGAGCAGTACTTC. It codes for CASSWTSGSWSYEQYF.